This T cell receptor beta chain was found in a study of T cell responses to AZD1222 COVID-19 vaccine. Findings and limits, study-wide: The CD4 TCRs associated with vaccination extended across spike and predominated at 160-218 and 743-854.

In the case of this clone: Its antigen is not known.

The germline CDR1 and CDR2 sequences are MNHEY and SVGEGT. The CDR3 runs 16 residues. The V end was cut by 3 bases, the J end by 2 bases, with 17 bases between. The data were produced by immunoSEQ multiplex PCR, yet TCRdb's version contains in-frame clones alone and is incomplete. The top ten clones hold around 1.7% of a sample with 200,000 to 250,000 clones, 94% of them seen once. The origin of this receptor is an adult who received the MenACWY meningococcal vaccine as a control. The specimen was peripheral blood, collected 28 days after the second dose of the MenACWY control vaccine. The chain couples TRBV6-2 or TRBV6-3 to TRBJ2-7; maybe TRBD1 (6 bases). CDR3 protein: CASSYVSGEETYEQYF. In DNA form, the CDR3 reads TGTGCCAGCAGTTATGTTTCAGGGGAAGAAACCTACGAGCAGTACTTC.